The present T cell receptor beta chain was sequenced within a study of post-analysis software for immune sequencing data. The overall study: Some patients lacked subtype; others had relapsing-remitting, secondary progressive or progressive-relapsing disease. Study-wide findings and caveats: A significant reduction in normalized Chao1 diversity was observed in multiple sclerosis patients versus controls. In patients, a few TRBV segments were more frequent than in controls, with TRBV5-6, TRBV5-1 and TRBV20-1 among them.

TCR beta libraries were prepared from cDNA with unique molecular identifiers. Approximately 550,000 cDNA molecules came from roughly 0.93 to 9.6 million T cells. A single record per CDR3 protein comes from TCRdb applying MiXCR to the PCR reads. Of hundreds of thousands of distinct CDR3 sequences listed, about 32% were seen once; the top ten hold approximately 0.55%. Notes on this clonotype: Its matching antigen is unknown.

Per germline, CDR1 MNHNY and CDR2 SVGAGI (reference sequence). This CDR3 spans 15 amino acids. V shed 0 bases and J shed 0 bases, with 6 bases lying between them. The clonotype originates from a girl between 5 and 17 years old with multiple sclerosis. This chain uses TRBV6-6 with TRBJ2-4; no firm D call. Material for sequencing was blood. CDR3 protein: CASSYSSEAKNIQYF. The DNA of the CDR3 is TGTGCCAGCAGTTACTCATCGGAAGCCAAAAACATTCAGTACTTC.